This T cell receptor beta chain stems from a study of cytomegalovirus exposure and HLA in healthy donors. Study-level results: It was confirmed in vitro that a few of the CMV-associated chains were specific for CMV antigens.

To note about this clone: Its antigen is unidentified.

Profiled with immunoSEQ multiplex PCR; TCRdb holds only in-frame clones, not every one. The table records 100,000 to 150,000 clones, about nine tenths of them present only once. V lost 5 bases to trimming and J lost 0 bases, with 14 bases between them. The CDR3 spans 16 residues. The germline CDR1 and CDR2 sequences are SGHDT and YYEEEE. The gene calls are TRBV5-6 and TRBJ2-2, with D hard to call. This receptor was identified in a woman younger than 30 in good health and CMV-seronegative. The sequencing input was PBMCs. The DNA of the CDR3 is TGTGCCAGCAGTTTACATGACTCTACGAACACCGGGGAGCTGTTTTTT. Amino acids: CASSLHDSTNTGELFF.